One sample yielded the 26 T cell receptor beta chains listed below, sequenced in a study of blood T cell repertoires in COVID-19. The data were produced by immunoSEQ multiplex PCR, yet TCRdb's version contains in-frame clones alone and is incomplete. The table has over 300,000 clones, about nine tenths seen once. Input material: PBMCs or T cells enriched from blood (not recorded which). The source is a young woman who had recovered from COVID-19.

This clone showed up just a few times. V is TRBV3-1 (or the pseudogene TRBV3-2) and J is TRBJ1-5; 12 nucleotides agree with TRBD1. CDR1 and CDR2 from the germline V gene are LGHDT and YNNKEL (reference sequence). V lost 1 base, J lost 6 bases, and 7 bases stayed unmatched. The CDR3 has 17 residues. CDR3 in amino acids: CASSQGSRDRGLQPQHF. CDR3 DNA: TGTGCCAGCAGCCAAGGCTCCCGGGACAGGGGGCTTCAGCCCCAGCATTTT.

V and J are TRBV28 and TRBJ1-5; D is possibly TRBD1 (6 bases). Trimming cost V 4 bases and J 5 bases, with 15 bases left between them. CDR1 is MDHEN, CDR2 SYDVKM, per germline. The CDR3 runs 15 residues. Here the CDR3 reads CASSSKQGFYQPQHF. CDR3 DNA: TGTGCCAGCAGTTCGAAACAGGGCTTTTATCAGCCCCAGCATTTT.

The J gene is TRBJ2-1, the V gene TRBV10-3, with a tentative D call TRBD2 (6 bases). The CDR3 sequence is 14 residues long. The V gene lost 4 bases and the J gene lost 2 bases, with 9 bases spanning the gap. Germline V gene sequence: CDR1 ENHRY, CDR2 SYGVKD. The CDR3 spells CAISASGAYNEQFF. DNA for the CDR3: TGTGCCATCAGTGCCTCGGGGGCCTACAATGAGCAGTTCTTC.

This clone was seen a single time. The chain joins TRBV28 to TRBJ1-2, with a weak D call TRBD1 (5 bases). Germline CDR1 and CDR2: MDHEN and SYDVKM. V was trimmed by 6 bases and J by 1 base, leaving 9 bases between them. The CDR3 has 13 residues. The CDR3 reads CASRQQGNYGYTF. The CDR3 coding sequence is TGTGCCAGCAGACAGCAGGGTAACTATGGCTACACCTTC.

The chain joins TRBV6-5 to TRBJ2-7; tentative D call: TRBD1 (6 bases). The CDR3 runs to 13 residues. V lost 5 bases and J lost 2, with 10 bases in between. CDR1 is MNHEY, CDR2 SVGAGI, per germline. The CDR3 DNA reads as TGTGCCAGCAGTCACAGGGCGCCCTACGAGCAGTACTTC. It codes for CASSHRAPYEQYF.

This clone was observed a handful of times. The chain joins TRBV21-1 to TRBJ2-2; TRBD2 is the table's D call and was not checked against the DNA. TRBV21-1 is listed as a pseudogene. CDR3 length: 21 residues. The CDR3 bases are TGTGCCAGCAGCAAAGCCCGCCGACCTATGGCGGGGGGGCCTGGCACCGGGGAGCTGTTTTTT. Amino acid sequence: CASSKARRPMAGGPGTGELFF.

Concerning this clone itself: Other DNA sequences in this specimen translate into the identical CDR3. This chain connects TRBV27 to TRBJ2-2; 7 positions match TRBD1. Losses at the gene ends were 0 bases for V and 2 bases for J; bases not matched to a gene: 3. The CDR3 is made up of 16 amino acids. Looked up from germline, CDR1 is MNHEY and CDR2 is SMNVEV (reference sequence). The DNA of the CDR3 is TGTGCCAGCAGTTTATCTCACAGGGGAAACACCGGGGAGCTGTTTTTT. Protein product: CASSLSHRGNTGELFF.

The chain has TRBV5-4 and TRBJ2-2; 7 nucleotides line up with TRBD1. The CDR3 runs 16 residues. In germline, CDR1 is SGHNT, CDR2 YYREEE (reference sequence). With 2 bases clipped from V and 0 bases from J, the junction kept 4 bases outside the gene matches. In DNA form, the CDR3 reads TGTGCCAGCAGCTTTGAGGGGGCGCCGAACACCGGGGAGCTGTTTTTT. This sequence encodes CASSFEGAPNTGELFF. The whole variable domain, remainder taken from reference TRBV5-4 and TRBJ2-2, is ETGVTQSPTHLIKTRGQQVTLRCSSQSGHNTVSWYQQALGQGPQFIFQYYREEENGRGNFPPRFSGLQFPNYSSELNVNALELDDSALYLCASSFEGAPNTGELFFGEGSRLTVL.

The rearrangement uses TRBV18 and TRBJ2-7, with 9 bases fitting TRBD1. V shed 3 bases, J shed 4 bases, and the junction held 4 bases outside the gene matches. The CDR3 has 14 amino acids. In germline, CDR1 is KGHSH, CDR2 LQKENI. The CDR3 DNA is TGTGCCAGCTCACCCCGACAGGGGGGTTACGAGCAGTACTTC. Protein product: CASSPRQGGYEQYF.

The chain combines TRBV7-9 with TRBJ1-1; D not certain. Germline V gives CDR1 SEHNR, CDR2 FQNEAQ (reference sequence). Between the trimmed V and J ends, which lost 5 bases and 3 bases, there was a span of 10 bases. There are 13 residues in the CDR3. The CDR3 loop reads CASSAIGDTEAFF. In nucleotides, the CDR3 is TGTGCCAGCAGCGCAATAGGAGACACTGAAGCTTTCTTT.

In the case of this clone: In the same sample, other DNA sequences code for this CDR3. This CDR3 is CASSSLAGGSTDTQYF. In nucleotides, the CDR3 is TGCGCCAGCAGCTCATTAGCGGGAGGGAGCACAGATACGCAGTATTTT. This chain links TRBV5-1 with TRBJ2-3, with 11 nucleotides matching TRBD2. From germline, CDR1 is SGHRS and CDR2 YFSETQ. V lost 3 bases to trimming and J lost 0 bases; unmatched junction nucleotides: 3. The CDR3 contains 16 residues. Full variable domain (outside the CDR3, taken from reference TRBV5-1 and TRBJ2-3): KAGVTQTPRYLIKTRGQQVTLSCSPISGHRSVSWYQQTPGQGLQFLFEYFSETQRNKGNFPGRFSGRQFSNSRSEMNVSTLELGDSALYLCASSSLAGGSTDTQYFGPGTRLTVL.

The chain recombines TRBV24-1 with TRBJ2-1, with D possibly TRBD1 on 6 matching bases. Germline-derived CDR1 and CDR2 are KGHDR and SFDVKD. The ends were cut back, 9 bases at V and 5 bases at J, with 10 bases in the middle. This CDR3 contains 12 residues. The chain's CDR3 is CATGGGHNEQFF. The CDR3, as DNA: TGTGCCACCGGGGGCGGGCACAATGAGCAGTTCTTC.

Here the CDR3 DNA reads TGTGCCAGCAGCTCGCTAGCGGGTCCCTACAATGAGCAGTTCTTC. Its translation is CASSSLAGPYNEQFF. The V and J genes are TRBV11-2 and TRBJ2-1, with 8 bases that match TRBD2. This CDR3 is built from 15 residues. The V gene end was trimmed by 4 bases and the J gene end by 2 bases; junction bases not matched to a gene: 4. Germline CDR1 SGHAT, CDR2 FQNNGV.

V and J are TRBV30 and TRBJ1-1, with D unclear. Trimming removed 1 base from V and 0 bases from J, with 9 bases in between. In germline, CDR1 is GTSNPN, CDR2 SVGIG (reference sequence). The length of the CDR3 is 14 residues. In nucleotides, the CDR3 is TGTGCCTGGAGTGCCACTCCGATGAACACTGAAGCTTTCTTT. Amino acid sequence: CAWSATPMNTEAFF.

The chain couples TRBV2 to TRBJ2-1, with TRBD1 matching 8 bases. CDR3 length equals 12 residues. V trimming: 6 bases; J trimming: 15 bases; junction bases outside the gene matches: 10. Germline lookup yields CDR1 SNHLY and CDR2 FYNNEI. CDR3 in DNA: TGTGCCAGCAGCCGAGGACAGGGCGGGTCGTTCTTC. It specifies CASSRGQGGSFF. Full variable domain (remainder filled in from reference TRBV2 and TRBJ2-1): EPEVTQTPSHQVTQMGQEVILRCVPISNHLYFYWYRQILGQKVEFLVSFYNNEISEKSEIFDDQFSVERPDGSNFTLKIRSTKLEDSAMYFCASSRGQGGSFFGPGTRLTVL.

This clone occurred once. This chain connects TRBV7-8 to TRBJ2-2; the match to TRBD2 covers 10 bases. Losses at the gene ends were 1 base for V and 5 bases for J; bases not matched to a gene: 1. This CDR3 has 15 residues. From germline, CDR1 is SGHVS and CDR2 FQNEAQ. The CDR3 coding sequence is TGTGCCAGCAGCTTAGAACTAGCGGGGACCGGGGAGCTGTTTTTT. Translation gives CASSLELAGTGELFF.

The rearrangement joins TRBV12-5 to TRBJ2-3, with TRBD2 matching 7 bases. V gave up 5 bases and J gave up 6 bases; unmatched junction bases: 2. Germline CDR1 and CDR2: LGHNT and FRNRAP. This CDR3 spans 12 amino acids. The DNA of the CDR3 is TGTGCTAGTGGTGGGGGGGAGGATACGCAGTATTTT. Translating gives CASGGGEDTQYF.

This chain connects TRBV7-9 to TRBJ2-7; D possibly corresponds to TRBD1 (6 bases). V was pared by 5 bases and J by 2 bases, with 13 bases between. The CDR3 spans 14 residues. Germline CDR1 and CDR2: SEHNR and FQNEAQ (reference sequence). CDR3 in DNA: TGTGCCAGCAGCCCAGTAGACAGGACCTACGAGCAGTACTTC. This translates into CASSPVDRTYEQYF.

The V and J genes are TRBV19 and TRBJ1-3; 9 bases are shared with TRBD1. CDR1 and CDR2 from the germline V gene are LNHDA and SQIVND (reference sequence). The CDR3 spans 14 residues. V lost 8 bases to trimming and J lost 2 bases; unmatched junction nucleotides: 4. Here the CDR3 reads CASGGQGPGNTIYF. CDR3 sequence (DNA): TGTGCCAGTGGGGGACAGGGCCCTGGAAACACCATATATTTT.

The chain uses TRBV3-1 (or the pseudogene TRBV3-2) and TRBJ1-5; D remains ambiguous. Trimming removed 0 bases at V and 5 bases at J, with 14 bases between. There are 16 residues in the CDR3. The V gene's germline CDR1 is LGHDT and CDR2 YNNKEL (reference sequence). The CDR3: CASSQDPYIGDQPQHF. The CDR3 DNA follows: TGTGCCAGCAGCCAAGACCCCTACATAGGAGATCAGCCCCAGCATTTT.

CDR3 protein: CASSPVGDRGYGYTF. DNA of the CDR3: TGTGCCAGTAGTCCAGTGGGGGACAGGGGCTATGGCTACACCTTC. The V gene is TRBV19, the J gene TRBJ1-2, with 10 bases aligning to TRBD1. Trimming took 5 bases from V and 4 from J; bases not matched to a gene: 7. Per germline, CDR1 LNHDA and CDR2 SQIVND (reference sequence). This CDR3 has 15 amino acids.

V and J are TRBV2 and TRBJ2-7, with 8 nucleotides matching TRBD1. The CDR3 covers 13 residues. Germline loops: CDR1 SNHLY, CDR2 FYNNEI. Trimming cost V 6 bases and J 3 bases; bases outside gene matches: 4. The CDR3 loop is CASRGQGVYEQYF. The CDR3 bases are TGTGCCAGCAGAGGACAGGGCGTCTACGAGCAGTACTTC.

The CDR3 protein is CASSGSSGTSGRVNEQFF. The CDR3 DNA follows: TGTGCCAGCAGCGGCTCCTCCGGGACTAGCGGGAGGGTGAATGAGCAGTTCTTC. The chain combines TRBV9 with TRBJ2-1; 16 bases agree with TRBD2. The CDR3 runs 18 residues. The trim removed 3 bases at V and 7 bases at J, leaving 10 bases unmatched. CDR1 is SGDLS, CDR2 YYNGEE, per germline. Drawing the rest from reference TRBV9 and TRBJ2-1, the complete variable domain is DSGVTQTPKHLITATGQRVTLRCSPRSGDLSVYWYQQSLDQGLQFLIQYYNGEERAKGNILERFSAQQFPDLHSELNLSSLELGDSALYFCASSGSSGTSGRVNEQFFGPGTRLTVL.

V and J are TRBV30 and TRBJ2-6; TRBD1 matches 8 bases. J was trimmed by 3 bases and V by 2 bases; bases with no gene match: 3. The CDR3 contains 15 residues. The germline V gene encodes CDR1 GTSNPN and CDR2 SVGIG (reference sequence). DNA for the CDR3: TGTGCCTGGAGTCTCGGGACAGGTGGGGCCAACGTCCTGACTTTC. Residues: CAWSLGTGGANVLTF.

J is TRBJ2-7 and V is TRBV7-8; a possible D gene is TRBD2 (5 bases). Germline CDR1 SGHVS, CDR2 FQNEAQ. Trimming took 5 bases from V and 5 from J, leaving 13 bases between them. The CDR3 sequence is 13 residues long. Here the CDR3 DNA reads TGTGCCAGCAGCCCTCTGAGGAGGAACGAGCAGTACTTC. Residues: CASSPLRRNEQYF.

This chain connects TRBV6-6 to TRBJ2-3, with D unresolved. The germline V gene encodes CDR1 MNHNY and CDR2 SVGAGI (reference sequence). With 6 bases removed from V and 5 bases from J, the gap between germline ends came to 12 bases. This CDR3 spans 13 amino acids. The CDR3 sequence: CASSPSGLDTQYF. CDR3 DNA: TGTGCCAGCAGCCCGTCAGGCCTAGATACGCAGTATTTT.